This entry features one T cell receptor beta chain sequence. What it binds is unknown. These data are taken from a study of cytomegalovirus exposure and HLA in healthy donors. Study overall: The 90 to 150 validation repertoires, a later analysis reported, used the same platform as the roughly 660 repertoires from the first cohort. Study findings and constraints: The investigators catalogued 150 to 200 TCR beta chains as cytomegalovirus-associated.

CDR3 length: 14 residues. Unmatched junction bases numbered 11, after V lost 9 bases and J lost 7 bases. Germline lookup yields CDR1 LNHDA and CDR2 SQIVND (reference sequence). The repertoire was sequenced with immunoSEQ multiplex PCR; TCRdb's copy has only in-frame clones and lacks some. The table lists 68,000 or so clones, about 91% of them singletons, with about 3% in the top ten. This clonotype was obtained from a man younger than 30 in good health and CMV-seronegative. Sample: PBMCs. The chain employs TRBV19 and TRBJ2-1; 8 positions match TRBD1. The CDR3 DNA is TGTGCCAGCTCAGGGGGCGCGGTTTTTAATGAGCAGTTCTTC. Translation: CASSGGAVFNEQFF.